One and the same sample provided the 25 T cell receptor beta chains below, sequenced in a study of CD8 T cells in ankylosing spondylitis. Study-wide results and caveats: Made up of eight highly homologous variants, a TCR beta motif appeared characteristic of ankylosing spondylitis blood.

What these receptors recognize is not known. MiXCR, applied by TCRdb to the 5' RACE reads, yields one record per CDR3 protein. The table includes about 540,000 distinct CDR3 sequences, more than 9.5% detected once. Sequencing input: blood, either unsorted or a sorted T cell fraction (not recorded which). The receptors derive from a male donor with ankylosing spondylitis.

The sample holds a few counts of this clonotype. This sequence joins TRBV6-1 and TRBJ1-2; 8 bases match TRBD1. Germline CDR1 MNHNS, CDR2 SASEGT. There are 14 residues in the CDR3. V dropped 8 bases and J dropped 7; count of bases not matched to a gene: 12. CDR3 amino acids: CASCLDRGGIGYTF. Written as DNA, the CDR3 is TGTGCCAGCTGCCTCGACAGGGGTGGTATTGGCTACACCTTC.

The table lists this clonotype with a few counts. A junction boundary mismatches the germline segment, possibly from a read error. The chain recombines TRBV29-1 with TRBJ2-3; D is perhaps TRBD2 (5 bases). Germline CDR1 reads SQVTM; CDR2 reads ANQGSEA. The length of the CDR3 is 13 residues. The CDR3 DNA reads TGCAGTGTTGAGGGAGAGGTCGCAGATACGCAGTATTTT. Protein product: CSVEGEVADTQYF.

This chain connects TRBV14 to TRBJ2-7, with D possibly matching TRBD1 (6 bases). Trimming shortened V by 8 bases and J by 0 bases, and 11 bases separated the two germline ends. This CDR3 is built from 13 residues. The V gene's germline CDR1 is SGHDN and CDR2 FVKESK. The CDR3 is CASYDRSSYEQYF. CDR3 sequence (DNA): TGTGCCAGCTACGACAGGAGCTCCTACGAGCAGTACTTC.

The chain is built from TRBV2 and TRBJ2-2; D remains ambiguous. V dropped 2 bases and J dropped 6 bases, with 13 bases sitting between them. Germline V gene lookup returns CDR1 SNHLY and CDR2 FYNNEI. There are 15 residues in the CDR3. DNA of the CDR3: TGTGCCAGCAGTGAATGGGTTAGTTTACCCGGGGAGCTGTTTTTT. It translates to CASSEWVSLPGELFF.

The V and J genes are TRBV30 and TRBJ2-1, with 7 bases aligning to TRBD2. J lost 2 bases, V lost 1 base, and 8 bases had no gene match. Looked up from germline, CDR1 is GTSNPN and CDR2 is SVGIG (reference sequence). This CDR3 is 16 amino acids long. CDR3 region: CAWSELLAKTYNEQFF. CDR3 in DNA: TGTGCCTGGAGTGAACTACTAGCGAAAACCTACAATGAGCAGTTCTTC.

This clonotype was detected only a few times. The chain links TRBV20-1 to TRBJ2-1; D not resolved. This CDR3 has 14 residues. V was shortened by 1 base and J by 3 bases, with 10 bases between the two germline ends. CDR1 is DFQATT, CDR2 SNEGSKA, per germline (reference sequence). This CDR3 is CSARVRSSYNEQFF. Here the CDR3 DNA reads TGCAGTGCTAGAGTCAGGTCGAGCTACAATGAGCAGTTCTTC.

This chain joins TRBV11-2 and TRBJ2-7, with D unclear. V was cut by 7 bases and J by 4 bases, with 17 bases left in between. The CDR3 is made up of 14 amino acids. Germline V gene sequence: CDR1 SGHAT, CDR2 FQNNGV. CDR3 bases: TGTGCCAGCAACAACGGGCCTCTTGGGTACGAGCAGTACTTC. Translation gives CASNNGPLGYEQYF. Drawing the rest from reference TRBV11-2 and TRBJ2-7, the complete variable domain is EAGVAQSPRYKIIEKRQSVAFWCNPISGHATLYWYQQILGQGPKLLIQFQNNGVVDDSQLPKDRFSAERLKGVDSTLKIQPAKLEDSAVYLCASNNGPLGYEQYFGPGTRLTVT.

Only a few counts were recorded for this clonotype. The rearrangement links TRBV29-1 to TRBJ2-3; no clear D gene. This CDR3 comprises 12 residues. V lost 4 bases and J lost 10, with 15 bases in between. Per germline, CDR1 SQVTM and CDR2 ANQGSEA. CDR3 amino acids: CSVGPDGRSQYF. CDR3 nucleotides: TGCAGCGTTGGGCCGGACGGACGTTCGCAGTATTTT.

This clonotype was counted a few times. The chain has TRBV7-2 and TRBJ2-2, with 9 bases lining up with TRBD2. Unmatched junction bases numbered 8, after V lost 5 bases and J lost 7 bases. Germline V CDR1 and CDR2: SGHTA, FQGNSA. The CDR3 sequence is 15 residues long. Written as DNA, the CDR3 is TGTGCCAGCAGCCAGGGGGTTAGCGGGAGCGGGGAGCTGTTTTTT. This translates into CASSQGVSGSGELFF. Together with reference TRBV7-2 and TRBJ2-2, the CDR3 gives the full variable domain: GAGVSQSPSNKVTEKGKDVELRCDPISGHTALYWYRQSLGQGLEFLIYFQGNSAPDKSGLPSDRFSAERTGGSVSTLTIQRTQQEDSAVYLCASSQGVSGSGELFFGEGSRLTVL.

This clonotype was seen more than once but under ten times. The chain carries TRBV18 and TRBJ2-1, with TRBD2 matching over 8 bases. Germline lookup yields CDR1 KGHSH and CDR2 LQKENI. This CDR3 spans 16 amino acids. J gave up 8 bases and V 2 bases, and 11 bases lay outside the gene matches. The CDR3 DNA is TGTGCCAGCTCACCAATATCTAGTAGCGGGAAAGATGAGCAGTTCTTC. It encodes CASSPISSSGKDEQFF. Full variable domain (remainder filled in from reference TRBV18 and TRBJ2-1): NAGVMQNPRHLVRRRGQEARLRCSPMKGHSHVYWYRQLPEEGLKFMVYLQKENIIDESGMPKERFSAEFPKEGPSILRIQQVVRGDSAAYFCASSPISSSGKDEQFFGPGTRLTVL.

Concerning this clonotype: This sequence may be a read error, since a much larger clone differs from it by one base. The chain employs TRBV29-1 and TRBJ2-6, with D perhaps given as TRBD1 or TRBD2 (5 bases each). The CDR3 totals 17 residues. Germline V lookup: CDR1 SQVTM, CDR2 ANQGSEA. Trimming removed 4 bases at V and 0 bases at J, with 16 bases between. CDR3 sequence: CSVGITSGPSGANVLTF. The CDR3 DNA reads as TGCAGCGTTGGGATTACCTCGGGGCCCTCTGGGGCCAACGTCCTGACTTTC.

This clonotype showed up just a few times. J is TRBJ1-1 and V is TRBV5-1, with a possible D match to TRBD1 (6 bases). CDR1 is SGHRS and CDR2 is YFSETQ in the germline V gene. V was clipped by 4 bases and J by 1 base, with 17 bases between them. The CDR3 covers 16 residues. The CDR3, as DNA: TGCGCCAGCAGCCTACAGGGAAGCGGGGGGAACACTGAAGCTTTCTTT. Amino acids: CASSLQGSGGNTEAFF.

This clonotype was observed at least ten times. The chain recombines TRBV5-1 with TRBJ2-2, with 11 bases fitting TRBD1. The CDR3 runs to 18 residues. The V and J ends lost 0 bases and 4 bases, in that order; junction bases with no gene match: 8. The germline CDR1 and CDR2 sequences are SGHRS and YFSETQ. CDR3 residues: CASSLEGQGARGTGELFF. Written as DNA, the CDR3 is TGCGCCAGCAGCTTGGAAGGACAGGGGGCTAGGGGCACCGGGGAGCTGTTTTTT.

This chain links TRBV6-1 with TRBJ2-3; a possible D gene is TRBD1 (6 bases). The CDR3 length is 15 residues. The germline V and J ends were trimmed by 6 bases and 0 bases, with 13 bases remaining between them. Germline V gene lookup returns CDR1 MNHNS and CDR2 SASEGT. CDR3 protein: CASSWDTSSTDTQYF. The CDR3 nucleotides are TGTGCCAGCAGCTGGGACACCTCTAGCACAGATACGCAGTATTTT.

This clonotype has ten or more counts. This chain connects TRBV12-3 or TRBV12-4 to TRBJ1-1; the match to TRBD1 covers 8 bases. Trimming removed 6 bases from V and 4 bases from J; junction bases left unmatched: 4. The CDR3 runs 13 residues. The CDR3 region has the DNA TGTGCCAGCAGGTCAGGGGGCCTCACTGAAGCTTTCTTT. Its translation: CASRSGGLTEAFF.

The chain joins TRBV27 to TRBJ2-5, with 12 bases matching TRBD2. Germline V CDR1 and CDR2: MNHEY, SMNVEV (reference sequence). The CDR3 loop spans 16 amino acids. V lost 7 bases and J lost 3; bases outside the gene matches: 9. The CDR3 coding sequence is TGTGCCAGCAAGACTAGCGGGAGCGGGAGAGAAGAGACCCAGTACTTC. Amino acids: CASKTSGSGREETQYF.

V is TRBV19 and J is TRBJ1-1; D call uncertain. This CDR3 contains 13 residues. Trimming took 3 bases from V and 3 from J, leaving 8 bases between them. Germline CDR1 is LNHDA and CDR2 is SQIVND (reference sequence). In nucleotides, the CDR3 is TGTGCCAGTAGTATCGGGAGTTACACTGAAGCTTTCTTT. Translation gives CASSIGSYTEAFF. The full variable domain, with the rest looked up from reference TRBV19 and TRBJ1-1, is DGGITQSPKYLFRKEGQNVTLSCEQNLNHDAMYWYRQDPGQGLRLIYYSQIVNDFQKGDIAEGYSVSREKKESFPLTVTSAQKNPTAFYLCASSIGSYTEAFFGQGTRLTVV.

The V gene is TRBV29-1, the J gene TRBJ2-7; D perhaps matches TRBD2 (8 bases). V lost 5 bases to trimming and J lost 6 bases, with 17 bases between them. CDR1 is SQVTM and CDR2 is ANQGSEA in the germline V gene. This CDR3 region has 13 residues. CDR3 DNA sequence: TGCAGCGTTAGAAGGGACAGCGGGAGCGAGCAGTACTTC. It encodes CSVRRDSGSEQYF.

CDR3 in amino acids: CSALGEDNEKLFF. CDR3 sequence (DNA): TGCAGTGCTTTAGGGGAGGACAATGAAAAACTGTTTTTT. The gene calls are TRBV20-1 and TRBJ1-4; D is possibly TRBD1 (5 bases). Germline V gene lookup returns CDR1 DFQATT and CDR2 SNEGSKA (reference sequence). Trimming removed 5 bases from V and 5 bases from J, with 12 bases in between. The CDR3 contains 13 residues.

The chain is built from TRBV18 and TRBJ2-1; D possibly corresponds to TRBD2 (6 bases). Germline CDR1 reads KGHSH; CDR2 reads LQKENI. V was cut by 5 bases and J by 1 base, with 15 bases left in between. The CDR3 contains 16 residues. In DNA, the CDR3 is TGTGCCAGCTCATTTCTAGCTGGGAGGTCCTACAATGAGCAGTTCTTC. It is translated as CASSFLAGRSYNEQFF.

J is TRBJ2-2 and V is TRBV4-1; 8 bases line up with TRBD2. Germline trimming cut 4 bases from V and 6 bases from J; bases unmatched to any gene: 10. The V gene's germline CDR1 is MGHRA and CDR2 YSYEKL. This CDR3 is 16 amino acids long. The CDR3 loop reads CASSPHGSGSSGELFF. DNA for the CDR3: TGCGCCAGCAGCCCTCATGGGAGCGGGAGCTCCGGGGAGCTGTTTTTT.

The chain recombines TRBV29-1 with TRBJ1-5; D call uncertain. Germline V gene data show CDR1 as SQVTM and CDR2 as ANQGSEA. This CDR3 region has 14 residues. With 7 bases removed from V and 3 bases from J, the gap between germline ends came to 16 bases. CDR3 DNA: TGCAGCGCCGCGGACGGCGGATTCAATCAGCCCCAGCATTTT. Amino acid sequence: CSAADGGFNQPQHF.

There are many counts of this clonotype. The chain is built from TRBV4-1 and TRBJ2-1; 7 bases are shared with TRBD2. V was clipped by 1 base and J by 3 bases; unmatched bases: 9. CDR3 size: 17 residues. The germline V gene has CDR1 MGHRA and CDR2 YSYEKL. The CDR3 loop is CASSQGLAALNYNEQFF. CDR3 nucleotide sequence: TGCGCCAGCAGCCAAGGGCTAGCGGCGCTTAACTACAATGAGCAGTTCTTC.

The rearrangement links TRBV7-9 to TRBJ2-1; TRBD2 aligns across 8 bases. The CDR3 totals 17 residues. Germline loops: CDR1 SEHNR, CDR2 FQNEAQ (reference sequence). V gave up 5 bases and J gave up 0 bases; unmatched junction bases: 9. CDR3 nucleotide sequence: TGTGCCAGCAGCCCCAGACTAGCGCTCAGCTCCTACAATGAGCAGTTCTTC. Encoded protein: CASSPRLALSSYNEQFF.

This clonotype was detected only a few times. CDR3 in DNA: TGTGCCAGCAGCCCCGCGGGACTCCAAGAGACCCAGTACTTC. Translated: CASSPAGLQETQYF. This chain links TRBV12-3 or TRBV12-4 with TRBJ2-5, with a possible D match to TRBD2 (6 bases). The length of the CDR3 is 14 residues. The V end was cut by 6 bases, the J end by 1 base, with 12 bases between.